Below, one TCR beta chain is given with its context. Its antigen is unknown. The assay was immunoSEQ multiplex PCR, and TCRdb's table has in-frame clones only and misses some. The sample shows some 150,000 clones, around 89% of them seen only once. This entry is derived from a study of T cell responses to AZD1222 COVID-19 vaccine. As for the study in general: Whether given at about 4 or about 12 weeks, second doses were pooled. General study findings and limits: Donors in the cohort were predominantly white British and more often female, and clonal diversity was possibly underestimated. Along spike, vaccine-associated CD4 TCRs were found throughout, with dominance at 160-218 and 743-854.

V was clipped by 5 bases and J by 0 bases, with 13 bases between them. The CDR3 consists of 15 residues. CDR1 and CDR2 (germline): MNHEY, SMNVEV (reference sequence). The source of this sequence is an adult in good health. The starting material was peripheral blood, obtained on day 0 of AZD1222 vaccination. The chain employs TRBV27 and TRBJ2-5, with D perhaps being TRBD1 or TRBD2 (5 bases each). The CDR3 region has the DNA TGTGCCAGCAGTGCCGGGACCGCGTACCAAGAGACCCAGTACTTC. This codes for CASSAGTAYQETQYF.